The 21 T cell receptor beta chains below come from one sample, sequenced in a study of blood T cells in healthy people across ages. A J-beta primer mix and a sample-barcoded 5' primer were used in a second PCR of roughly 7 to 12 cycles. TCRdb recomputed calls from the 5' RACE reads with MiXCR, one row per CDR3 protein. The sample holds roughly 1.7 million distinct CDR3 sequences; roughly 32% are singletons and the top ten take around 11%. The sample comprised blood. The receptor set was obtained from a woman aged 25 to 39 in good health.

This chain connects TRBV27 to TRBJ2-1, with 10 positions matching TRBD2. The CDR3 covers 14 residues. V shed 5 bases and J 7 bases; nucleotides not matched to a gene: 5. The germline V gene encodes CDR1 MNHEY and CDR2 SMNVEV (reference sequence). CDR3 sequence reads: CASSSGGARNEQFF. The CDR3 DNA reads TGTGCCAGCAGTAGCGGGGGGGCAAGGAATGAGCAGTTCTTC.

The chain is built from TRBV11-2 and TRBJ1-2; D uncertain. The CDR3 runs 13 residues. Deletions cut 3 bases from V and 6 bases from J, with 11 bases between. CDR1 is SGHAT, CDR2 FQNNGV, per germline. The CDR3 here is CASSFPGNDGYTF. Here the CDR3 DNA reads TGTGCCAGCAGCTTTCCGGGAAACGATGGCTACACCTTC.

The chain links TRBV5-4 to TRBJ1-2, with D perhaps matching TRBD1 (6 bases). CDR3 length equals 15 residues. V was shortened by 7 bases and J by 4 bases, with 20 bases between the two germline ends. Germline loops: CDR1 SGHNT, CDR2 YYREEE (reference sequence). CDR3 sequence: CASWYQGLTRYGYTF. In DNA form, the CDR3 reads TGTGCCAGCTGGTATCAGGGGCTCACCCGCTATGGCTACACCTTC.

The CDR3 reads CAAAGSGEWETQYF. The CDR3 DNA reads as TGTGCCGCGGCGGGTAGCGGGGAATGGGAGACCCAGTACTTC. The V and J genes are TRBV3-1 and TRBJ2-5; 8 nucleotides agree with TRBD2. CDR1 is LGHDT and CDR2 is YNNKEL in the germline V gene (reference sequence). The CDR3 covers 14 residues. The junction had 13 bases not matched to a gene; V was cut back by 11 bases and J by 5 bases.

The chain is built from TRBV27 and TRBJ2-5; no firm D call. This CDR3 is built from 13 residues. The ends were cut back, 4 bases at V and 5 bases at J, with 11 bases in the middle. Germline CDR1 reads MNHEY; CDR2 reads SMNVEV (reference sequence). CDR3 loop: CASSYGFKETQYF. In nucleotides, the CDR3 is TGTGCCAGCAGTTACGGGTTTAAGGAGACCCAGTACTTC.

This clonotype occurred many times. The chain uses TRBV7-3 and TRBJ2-7; 7 nucleotides line up with TRBD1. The germline gives CDR1 SGHTA, CDR2 FQGTGA. Unmatched junction bases numbered 11, after V lost 5 bases and J lost 1 base. This CDR3 is built from 16 residues. The CDR3 DNA reads TGTGCCAGCAGCCTAAAGCCGGGACAGAGATCCTACGAGCAGTACTTC. Amino acid sequence: CASSLKPGQRSYEQYF. The full variable domain, with the rest looked up from reference TRBV7-3 and TRBJ2-7, is GAGVSQTPSNKVTEKGKYVELRCDPISGHTALYWYRQSLGQGPEFLIYFQGTGAADDSGLPNDRFFAVRPEGSVSTLKIQRTERGDSAVYLCASSLKPGQRSYEQYFGPGTRLTVT.

This clonotype was seen only a few times. The V and J genes are TRBV6-5 and TRBJ2-5; 15 bases are shared with TRBD2. V trimming: 6 bases; J trimming: 5 bases; junction bases outside the gene matches: 7. In germline, CDR1 is MNHEY, CDR2 SVGAGI. The CDR3 is 16 residues long. Here the CDR3 reads CASRGLAGGLSETQYF. CDR3 sequence (DNA): TGTGCCAGCAGGGGACTAGCGGGAGGATTGTCGGAGACCCAGTACTTC.

CDR3 loop: CSAGRGADEQYF. The DNA for the CDR3 is TGCAGTGCTGGGCGGGGGGCAGACGAGCAGTACTTC. The V and J genes are TRBV20-1 and TRBJ2-7, with 8 nucleotides matching TRBD2. With V trimmed by 5 bases and J by 5 bases, 5 bases remained unmatched. Germline V gene sequence: CDR1 DFQATT, CDR2 SNEGSKA (reference sequence). The CDR3 loop spans 12 amino acids.

The V gene is TRBV4-2, the J gene TRBJ2-2; 9 nucleotides line up with TRBD1. The CDR3 extends over 17 amino acids. With 1 base clipped from V and 6 bases from J, the junction kept 9 bases outside the gene matches. Germline V gene data show CDR1 as LGHNA and CDR2 as YNFKEQ. The DNA for the CDR3 is TGTGCCAGCAGCCAAGTTTCCGGGACAGGGCTCCCCGGGGAGCTGTTTTTT. Amino acid sequence: CASSQVSGTGLPGELFF.

The chain has TRBV9 and TRBJ2-1; possible D gene TRBD2, 5 bases. Germline assignment: CDR1 SGDLS and CDR2 YYNGEE. CDR3 length equals 14 residues. Trimming shortened V by 0 bases and J by 7 bases, and 11 bases separated the two germline ends. The chain's CDR3 is CASSVGYEGNEQFF. The CDR3 region has the DNA TGTGCCAGCAGCGTAGGGTACGAGGGAAATGAGCAGTTCTTC.

Details on this clonotype: A much larger clonotype is one base distant, so this may be a read error. The chain couples TRBV12-3 or TRBV12-4 to TRBJ2-3; no definite D call. The CDR3 length is 12 residues. The CDR3 spells CASSLSPDAQYF. CDR3 DNA sequence: TGTGCCAGCAGTTTAAGCCCAGATGCGCAGTATTTT.

The V and J genes are TRBV4-1 and TRBJ1-1, with D unclear. This CDR3 has 13 amino acids. With 3 bases removed from V and 8 bases from J, the gap between germline ends came to 13 bases. Germline V gene lookup returns CDR1 MGHRA and CDR2 YSYEKL. This CDR3 is CASSQKQTHEAFF. The CDR3 DNA reads TGCGCCAGCAGCCAGAAACAGACCCACGAAGCTTTCTTT.

This clonotype was seen only once. The chain has TRBV10-3 and TRBJ1-1, with unresolved D. The length of the CDR3 is 13 residues. V was clipped by 7 bases and J by 1 base, with 10 bases between them. CDR1 is ENHRY, CDR2 SYGVKD, per germline. The CDR3 nucleotides are TGTGCCATCACCCTCACCACGAACACTGAAGCTTTCTTT. As protein: CAITLTTNTEAFF.

This clonotype was seen just once. One end of the junction fails to match germline, which may point to a read error. The chain combines TRBV28 with TRBJ1-1; D gene uncertain. The CDR3 spans 12 residues. Germline values: CDR1 MDHEN, CDR2 SYDVKM. CDR3 bases: TGTGCCAGCAGTTGGATGAAGACTGAAGCTTTCTTT. Translated: CASSWMKTEAFF.

The V and J genes are TRBV3-1 and TRBJ1-2; D gene ambiguous. In germline, CDR1 is LGHDT, CDR2 YNNKEL (reference sequence). This CDR3 has 13 amino acids. V was cut by 4 bases and J by 5 bases, with 11 bases left in between. CDR3 in amino acids: CASSPPAYYGYTF. The CDR3 region has the DNA TGTGCCAGCAGCCCCCCGGCTTATTATGGCTACACCTTC.

The table lists this clonotype with a few counts. The chain employs TRBV7-2 and TRBJ2-4; tentatively, D is TRBD2 (5 bases). The germline V gene has CDR1 SGHTA and CDR2 FQGNSA. Trimming shortened V by 4 bases and J by 7 bases, and 17 bases separated the two germline ends. There are 15 residues in the CDR3. CDR3 coding DNA: TGTGCCAGCAGCTCAGGACCAGGTCGGAGGAACATTCAGTACTTC. Translated, it gives CASSSGPGRRNIQYF.

The chain links TRBV12-3 or TRBV12-4 to TRBJ2-1; D not certain. The CDR3 is made up of 17 amino acids. The V and J ends lost 1 base and 6 bases respectively, with 19 bases between them. The CDR3 DNA reads as TGTGCCAGCAGTTTAGGACTCTCGAGGCCTAGAGGCAATGAGCAGTTCTTC. Encoded protein: CASSLGLSRPRGNEQFF.

Concerning this clonotype itself: One junction end disagrees with the germline gene, perhaps due to a read error. V gene TRBV4-2 combines with J gene TRBJ1-4; D gene uncertain. Per germline, CDR1 LGHNA and CDR2 YNFKEQ. The CDR3 is 12 amino acids. CDR3 in amino acids: CTSSRLDEKLFF. The CDR3 DNA sequence: TGTACCAGCAGCCGTTTGGATGAAAAACTGTTTTTT.

This clonotype was counted between two and nine times. This chain connects TRBV9 to TRBJ1-1; possible D gene TRBD1, 6 bases. Trimming shortened V by 0 bases and J by 1 base, and 10 bases separated the two germline ends. Per germline, CDR1 SGDLS and CDR2 YYNGEE. The CDR3 extends over 15 amino acids. As DNA, the CDR3 is TGTGCCAGCAGCGTAGTGGACAGCGAGAACACTGAAGCTTTCTTT. Residues: CASSVVDSENTEAFF.

The sample holds a few counts of this clonotype. V usage is TRBV7-2 and J usage is TRBJ2-1; 8 nucleotides agree with TRBD2. After removal of 0 bases from V and 4 bases from J, the junction contained 8 bases not matched to a gene. This CDR3 region has 17 residues. Germline V gene data show CDR1 as SGHTA and CDR2 as FQGNSA. The CDR3 DNA reads as TGTGCCAGCAGCTTAGCAGGTAGCGGGGCAATTTACAATGAGCAGTTCTTC. Its protein product is CASSLAGSGAIYNEQFF.

To note about this clonotype: At one of its ends the junction is not consistent with the germline gene, which may arise from a read error. The CDR3 reads CASSLGAGVRADTEYF. The CDR3 coding sequence is TGTGCCAGCAGTTTAGGGGCGGGAGTAAGAGCAGATACGGAGTATTTT. The chain is built from TRBV12-3 or TRBV12-4 and TRBJ2-3, with 7 bases aligning to TRBD2. There are 16 residues in the CDR3.